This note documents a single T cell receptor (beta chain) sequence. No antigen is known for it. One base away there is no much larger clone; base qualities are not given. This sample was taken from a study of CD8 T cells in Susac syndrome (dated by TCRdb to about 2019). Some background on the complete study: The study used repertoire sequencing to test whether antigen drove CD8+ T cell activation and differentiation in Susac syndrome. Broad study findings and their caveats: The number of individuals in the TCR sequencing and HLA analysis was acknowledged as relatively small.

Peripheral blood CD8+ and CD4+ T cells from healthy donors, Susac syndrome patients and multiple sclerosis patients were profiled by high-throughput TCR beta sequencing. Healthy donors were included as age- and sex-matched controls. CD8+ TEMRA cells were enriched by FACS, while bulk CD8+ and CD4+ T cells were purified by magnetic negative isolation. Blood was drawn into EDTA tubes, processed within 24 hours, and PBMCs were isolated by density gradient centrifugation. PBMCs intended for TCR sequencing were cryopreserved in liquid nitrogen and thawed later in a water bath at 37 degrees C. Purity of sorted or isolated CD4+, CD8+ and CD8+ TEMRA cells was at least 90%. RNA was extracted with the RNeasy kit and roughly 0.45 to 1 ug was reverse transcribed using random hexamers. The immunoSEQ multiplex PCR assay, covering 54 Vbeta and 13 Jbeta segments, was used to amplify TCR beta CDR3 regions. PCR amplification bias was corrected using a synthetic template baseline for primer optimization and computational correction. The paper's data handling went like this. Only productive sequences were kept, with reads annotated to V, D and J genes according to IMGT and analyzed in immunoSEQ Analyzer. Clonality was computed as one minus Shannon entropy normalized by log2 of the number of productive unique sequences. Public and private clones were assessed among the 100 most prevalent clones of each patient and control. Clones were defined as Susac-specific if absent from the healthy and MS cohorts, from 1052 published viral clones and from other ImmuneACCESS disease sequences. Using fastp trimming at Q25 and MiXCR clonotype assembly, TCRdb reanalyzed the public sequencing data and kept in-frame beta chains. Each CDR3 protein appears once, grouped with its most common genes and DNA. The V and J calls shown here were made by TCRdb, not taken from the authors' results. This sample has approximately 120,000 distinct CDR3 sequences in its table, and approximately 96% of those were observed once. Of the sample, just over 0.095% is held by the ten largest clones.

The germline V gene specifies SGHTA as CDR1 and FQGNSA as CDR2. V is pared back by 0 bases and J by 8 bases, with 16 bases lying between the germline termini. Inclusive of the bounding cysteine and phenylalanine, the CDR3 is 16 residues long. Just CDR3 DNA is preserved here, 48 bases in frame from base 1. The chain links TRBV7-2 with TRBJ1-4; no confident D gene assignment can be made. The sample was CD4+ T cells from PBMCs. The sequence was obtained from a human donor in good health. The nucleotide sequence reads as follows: TGTGCCAGCAGCTTAGCGCCTGGCACTGTTAACGAAAAACTGTTTTTT. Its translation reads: CASSLAPGTVNEKLFF.